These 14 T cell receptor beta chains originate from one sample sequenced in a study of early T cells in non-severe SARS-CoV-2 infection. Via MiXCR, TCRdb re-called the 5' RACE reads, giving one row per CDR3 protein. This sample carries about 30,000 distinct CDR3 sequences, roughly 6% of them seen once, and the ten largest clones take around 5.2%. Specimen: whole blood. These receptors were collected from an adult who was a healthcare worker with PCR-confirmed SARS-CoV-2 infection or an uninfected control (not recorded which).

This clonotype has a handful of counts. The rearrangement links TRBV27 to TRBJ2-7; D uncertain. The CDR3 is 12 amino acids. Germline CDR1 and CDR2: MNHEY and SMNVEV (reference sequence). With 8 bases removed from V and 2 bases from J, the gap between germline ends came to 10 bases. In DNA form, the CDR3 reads TGTGCCAGCGGGAAGGGCCCCTACGAGCAGTACTTC. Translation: CASGKGPYEQYF.

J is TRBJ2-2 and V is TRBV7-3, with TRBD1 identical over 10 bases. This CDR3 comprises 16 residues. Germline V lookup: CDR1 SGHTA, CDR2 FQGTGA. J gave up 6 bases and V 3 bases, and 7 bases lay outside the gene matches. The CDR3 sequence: CASSFGQGVFAGELFF. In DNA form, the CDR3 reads TGTGCCAGCAGCTTCGGACAGGGGGTTTTCGCCGGGGAGCTGTTTTTT.

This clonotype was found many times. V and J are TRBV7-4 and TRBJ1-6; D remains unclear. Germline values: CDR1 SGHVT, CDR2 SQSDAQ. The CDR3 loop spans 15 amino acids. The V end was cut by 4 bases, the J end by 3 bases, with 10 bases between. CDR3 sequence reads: CASSWGGRYNSPLHF. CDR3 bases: TGTGCCAGCAGCTGGGGTGGGCGCTATAATTCACCCCTCCACTTT.

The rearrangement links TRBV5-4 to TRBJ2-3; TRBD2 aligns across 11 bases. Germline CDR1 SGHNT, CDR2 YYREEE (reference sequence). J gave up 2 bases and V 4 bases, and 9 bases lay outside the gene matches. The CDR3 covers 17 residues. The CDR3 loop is CASSPPLAGAATDTQYF. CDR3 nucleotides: TGTGCCAGCAGCCCACCACTAGCGGGGGCCGCCACAGATACGCAGTATTTT.

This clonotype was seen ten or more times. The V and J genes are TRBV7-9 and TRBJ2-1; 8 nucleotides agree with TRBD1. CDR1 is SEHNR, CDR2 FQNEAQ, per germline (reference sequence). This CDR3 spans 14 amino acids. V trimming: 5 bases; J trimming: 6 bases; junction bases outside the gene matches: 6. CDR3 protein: CASSDWTGFNEQFF. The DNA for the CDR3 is TGTGCCAGCAGCGATTGGACAGGGTTCAATGAGCAGTTCTTC.

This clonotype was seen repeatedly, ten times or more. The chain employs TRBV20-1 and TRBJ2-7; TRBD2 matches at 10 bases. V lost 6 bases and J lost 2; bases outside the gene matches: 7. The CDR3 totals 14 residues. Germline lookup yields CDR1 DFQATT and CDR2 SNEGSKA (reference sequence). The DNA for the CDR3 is TGCAGTGCCATCAGCGGGGGGGCGCCCTACGAGCAGTACTTC. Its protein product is CSAISGGAPYEQYF.

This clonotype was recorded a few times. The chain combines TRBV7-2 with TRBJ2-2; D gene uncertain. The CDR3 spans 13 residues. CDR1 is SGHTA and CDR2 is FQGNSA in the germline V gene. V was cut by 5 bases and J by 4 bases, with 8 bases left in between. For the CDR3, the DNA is TGTGCCAGCAGCCCTGCTTCCACCGGGGAGCTGTTTTTT. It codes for CASSPASTGELFF. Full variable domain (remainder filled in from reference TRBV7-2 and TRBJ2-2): GAGVSQSPSNKVTEKGKDVELRCDPISGHTALYWYRQSLGQGLEFLIYFQGNSAPDKSGLPSDRFSAERTGGSVSTLTIQRTQQEDSAVYLCASSPASTGELFFGEGSRLTVL.

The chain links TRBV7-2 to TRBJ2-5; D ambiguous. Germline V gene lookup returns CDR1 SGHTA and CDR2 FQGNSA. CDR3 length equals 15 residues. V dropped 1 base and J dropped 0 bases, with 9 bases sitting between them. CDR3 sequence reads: CASSLGLGYQETQYF. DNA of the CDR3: TGTGCCAGCAGCTTAGGCTTAGGGTACCAAGAGACCCAGTACTTC.

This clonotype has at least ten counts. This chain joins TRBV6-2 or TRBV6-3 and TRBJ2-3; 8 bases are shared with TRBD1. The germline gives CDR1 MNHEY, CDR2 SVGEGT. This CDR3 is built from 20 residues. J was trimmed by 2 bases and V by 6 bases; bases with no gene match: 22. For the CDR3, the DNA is TGTGCCAGCAGCGACCTGTTCTCGGACAGGGAATCATTCGACACAGATACGCAGTATTTT. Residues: CASSDLFSDRESFDTDTQYF.

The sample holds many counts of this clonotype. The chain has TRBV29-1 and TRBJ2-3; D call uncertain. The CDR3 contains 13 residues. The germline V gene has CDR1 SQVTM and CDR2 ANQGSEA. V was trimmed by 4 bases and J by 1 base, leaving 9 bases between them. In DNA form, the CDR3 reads TGCAGCGTTGCCCGGCAGGGCACAGATACGCAGTATTTT. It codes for CSVARQGTDTQYF.

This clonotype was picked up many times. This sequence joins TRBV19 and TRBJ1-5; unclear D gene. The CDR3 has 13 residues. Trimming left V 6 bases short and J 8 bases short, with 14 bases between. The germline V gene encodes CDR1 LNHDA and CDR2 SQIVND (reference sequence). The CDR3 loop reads CASRVQLAEPQHF. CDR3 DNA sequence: TGTGCCAGTAGGGTACAGCTAGCGGAGCCCCAGCATTTT. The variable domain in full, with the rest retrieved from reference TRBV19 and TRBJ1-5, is DGGITQSPKYLFRKEGQNVTLSCEQNLNHDAMYWYRQDPGQGLRLIYYSQIVNDFQKGDIAEGYSVSREKKESFPLTVTSAQKNPTAFYLCASRVQLAEPQHFGDGTRLSIL.

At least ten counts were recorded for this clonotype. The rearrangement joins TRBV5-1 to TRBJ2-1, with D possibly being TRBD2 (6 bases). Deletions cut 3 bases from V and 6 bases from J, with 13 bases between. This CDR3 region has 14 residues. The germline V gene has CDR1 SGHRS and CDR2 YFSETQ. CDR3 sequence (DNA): TGCGCCAGCAGCTCCCGGGGGTCCGGCAATGAGCAGTTCTTC. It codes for CASSSRGSGNEQFF.

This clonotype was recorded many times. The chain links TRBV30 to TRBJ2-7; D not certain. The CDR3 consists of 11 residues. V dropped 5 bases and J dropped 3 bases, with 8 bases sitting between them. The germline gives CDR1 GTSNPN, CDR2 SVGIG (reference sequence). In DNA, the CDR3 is TGTGCCTGGGAGACTGTCTACGAGCAGTACTTC. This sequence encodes CAWETVYEQYF.

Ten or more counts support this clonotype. CDR3 sequence: CASSPGPSNTEAFF. The CDR3 nucleotides read TGCGCCAGCAGCCCCGGCCCATCGAACACTGAAGCTTTCTTT. The chain joins TRBV5-1 to TRBJ1-1, with D unclear. Germline lookup yields CDR1 SGHRS and CDR2 YFSETQ. This CDR3 has 14 amino acids. The V gene lost 4 bases and the J gene lost 1 base, with 11 bases spanning the gap.